This is a list of T cell receptor beta chains from one sample in a study of blood T cell repertoires in COVID-19. Method: immunoSEQ multiplex PCR; TCRdb's copy keeps in-frame clones and lacks some. The sample contains about 240,000 clones, about 80% of which appear only once. Sequencing input: peripheral blood. The origin of the receptors is a woman older than 75 with acute or convalescent COVID-19. Both conserved end residues are part of each CDR3. The order of the fields is J gene, V gene, clone size, D gene, CDR3 DNA, CDR3 protein. The D gene is left open where the match is weak. A row's size may be missing; if present it is once, few, many or a size class.

>TRBJ2-3|TRBV10-1|-|-
TGCGCCAGCAGTGAGTCAATCGCCACTAGCACAGATACGCAGTATTTT
CASSESIATSTDTQYF
>TRBJ1-6|TRBV6-4|-|-
TGTGCCAGCAGTGAGGAGGGGAATTCACCCCTCCACTTT
CASSEEGNSPLHF
>TRBJ1-3|TRBV9|-|TRBD1
TGTGCCAGCAGCGTAGGTTCTGGGGGGACAGGCGCTGGAAACACCATATATTTT
CASSVGSGGTGAGNTIYF
>TRBJ1-1|TRBV18|-|-
TGTGCCAGCTCACCACGGCGGATCGGGGACACTGAAGCTTTCTTT
CASSPRRIGDTEAFF
>TRBJ2-5|TRBV18|-|TRBD2
TGTGCCAGCTCACCGGGCGGGGGGACGACCGGGGAGACCCAGTACTTC
CASSPGGGTTGETQYF
>TRBJ1-5|TRBV6-6|-|TRBD1
TGTGCCAGCTCAATACCGGGACAGGGGCTCAATCAGCCCCAGCATTTT
CASSIPGQGLNQPQHF
>TRBJ2-7|TRBV2|-|TRBD1
TGTGCCAGCAGTGACGTGACAGGGGGTATCTACGAGCAGTACTTC
CASSDVTGGIYEQYF
>TRBJ2-1|TRBV27|-|-
TGTGCCAGCAGTTTATTGGGCGGGGGCAACTACAATGAGCAGTTCTTC
CASSLLGGGNYNEQFF
>TRBJ2-5|TRBV5-1|-|-
TGCGCCAGCAGCCGTGGGGCGGCTGAGACCCAGTACTTC
CASSRGAAETQYF
>TRBJ1-2|TRBV10-3|-|-
TGTGCCATCAGTGAGACAGCTCTCTATGGCTACACCTTC
CAISETALYGYTF
>TRBJ2-3|TRBV29-1|once|TRBD1
TGCAGCGCTGGAATAAGGACAGGACAACATACGCAGTATTTT
CSAGIRTGQHTQYF
>TRBJ1-5|TRBV3-1/TRBV3-2|-|-
TGTGCCAGCAGCCATTCAGGGCAGCCCCAGCATTTT
CASSHSGQPQHF
>TRBJ2-1|TRBV29-1|-|-
TGCAGCGTTGCGGTAGCTGAGCAGTTCTTC
CSVAVAEQFF
>TRBJ1-4|TRBV3-1/TRBV3-2|-|TRBD1
TGTGCCAGCAGCCAAACAGGGGGCAGTGAAAAACTATTTTTT
CASSQTGGSEKLFF
>TRBJ1-4|TRBV2|-|-
TGTGCCAGCAGGGAAGGCAGGGCGGGAGGGGAAAAACTGTTTTTT
CASREGRAGGEKLFF
>TRBJ1-2|TRBV5-3|few|-
TGTGCCAGAATGGAGGGAGTGGATGGCTACACCTTC
CARMEGVDGYTF
>TRBJ2-7|TRBV27|-|-
TGTGCCAGCAGTTTCTCCGGGACTCTAAGGGCCTACGAGCAGTACTTC
CASSFSGTLRAYEQYF
>TRBJ1-2|TRBV30|-|TRBD1
TGTGCCTGGAGTGGTCGCGGGACAGGTTTTTATGGCTACACCTTC
CAWSGRGTGFYGYTF
>TRBJ1-3|TRBV9|-|TRBD1
TGTGCCAGCAGCACATTGCCGGGACAGGGGGACGGAAACACCATATATTTT
CASSTLPGQGDGNTIYF
>TRBJ1-2|TRBV4-1|-|TRBD1
TGCGCCAGCAGCCAAGATACCGGACAGGGGAACTATGGCTACACCTTC
CASSQDTGQGNYGYTF
>TRBJ2-7|TRBV7-9|-|-
TGTGCCAGCAGCAACAGGGTGAGCTCCTACGAGCAGTACTTC
CASSNRVSSYEQYF
>TRBJ2-2|TRBV9|-|-
TGTGCCAGCAGCGTACCACAGAACACCGGGGAGCTGTTTTTT
CASSVPQNTGELFF
>TRBJ1-5|TRBV5-5|-|-
TGTGCCAGCAGCCAGTGGTCAGGGAATCAGCCCCAGCATTTT
CASSQWSGNQPQHF
>TRBJ2-7|TRBV7-8|-|TRBD1
TGTGCCAGCAGCTCGATCGCCCTGACGGGACAGGTAGTCTACGAGCAGTACTTC
CASSSIALTGQVVYEQYF
>TRBJ2-7|TRBV29-1|-|TRBD1
TGCAGCGGACGGGACAGGAGCTCCTACGAGCAGTACTTC
CSGRDRSSYEQYF
>TRBJ1-6|TRBV18|-|TRBD1
TGTGCCAGCTCCCCGTCGGGACAGGAGGAAACACCCCTCCACTTT
CASSPSGQEETPLHF
>TRBJ1-6|TRBV7-6|-|TRBD1
TGTGCCAGCAGCTTAGAGCGGGGACAGGGAAATTCACCCCTCCACTTT
CASSLERGQGNSPLHF
>TRBJ2-3|TRBV29-1|-|TRBD1
TGCAGCGTACTTAAGGACAGGAGCACAGATACGCAGTATTTT
CSVLKDRSTDTQYF
>TRBJ1-5|TRBV3-1/TRBV3-2|-|-
TGTGCCAGCAGCCAAGGGACAGACGATCAGCCCCAGCATTTT
CASSQGTDDQPQHF
>TRBJ2-1|TRBV7-8|-|TRBD2
TGTGCCAGCAGCCGGACTAGCGGGGGGATCTACAATGAGCAGTTCTTC
CASSRTSGGIYNEQFF
>TRBJ1-4|TRBV28|-|-
TGTGCCAGCAGTTTTAATACTCTTAATGAAAAACTGTTTTTT
CASSFNTLNEKLFF
>TRBJ2-2|TRBV19|-|TRBD2
TGTGCCAGTAGTATGTTTAGCGGGGGGGCCGGCACCGGGGAGCTGTTTTTT
CASSMFSGGAGTGELFF
>TRBJ1-2|TRBV28|few|TRBD1
TGTGCCAGCAGTTCCTGGGGACAGAACTATGGCTACACCTTC
CASSSWGQNYGYTF
>TRBJ2-2|TRBV18|-|TRBD1
TGTGCCAGCTCACTCCGGACAGGGACGAACACCGGGGAGCTGTTTTTT
CASSLRTGTNTGELFF
>TRBJ2-3|TRBV14|few|TRBD2
TGTGCCAGCAGCGTAAGCCACTTAGCGGGGGGATATTCTGATACGCAGTATTTT
CASSVSHLAGGYSDTQYF
>TRBJ1-5|TRBV2|-|-
TGTGCCAGCGGACTGACAGGAAATCAGCCCCAGCATTTT
CASGLTGNQPQHF
>TRBJ2-2|TRBV4-1|-|-
TGCGCCAGCAGCCAAGATAGGCCAGGCAACACCGGGGAGCTGTTTTTT
CASSQDRPGNTGELFF
>TRBJ1-1|TRBV5-1|-|-
TGCGCCAGCAGCGAAGCAGGGGCAGAGAACACTGAAGCTTTCTTT
CASSEAGAENTEAFF
>TRBJ1-1|TRBV6-5|-|-
TGTGCCAGCAGTTCGGGGAGCCAAACGAGGGAAGCTTTCTTT
CASSSGSQTREAFF
>TRBJ1-1|TRBV5-6|-|TRBD1
TGTGCCAGCAGCGGCGACAGGGGGCCAGCTGAAGCTTTCTTT
CASSGDRGPAEAFF
>TRBJ2-5|TRBV12-3/TRBV12-4|-|TRBD1
TGTGCCAGCAGTTTCGGGACAGGAGAGACCCAGTACTTC
CASSFGTGETQYF
>TRBJ1-2|TRBV28|-|-
TGTGCCAGCACCTTACAGATAACTAACTATGGCTACACCTTC
CASTLQITNYGYTF
>TRBJ1-6|TRBV10-3|-|TRBD1
TGTGCCATCAGTGCGGGACAGGCAAGATCACCCCTCCACTTT
CAISAGQARSPLHF
>TRBJ2-1|TRBV9|few|TRBD2
TGTGCCAGCAGCGTTGCGACTAGCGGGGGTGAGCAGTTCTTC
CASSVATSGGEQFF
>TRBJ1-2|TRBV4-1|-|TRBD1
TGCGCCAGCAGCCAGGCCTGGACAGGGCAGCGCTACACCTTC
CASSQAWTGQRYTF
>TRBJ1-6|TRBV21-1|-|-
TGTGCCAGCAGCATTCAGGACAGGGGGCTGAATTCACCCCTCCACTTT
CASSIQDRGLNSPLHF
>TRBJ1-6|TRBV3-1/TRBV3-2|-|-
TGTGCCAGCAGCCAAGTAACGGGTTCACCCCTCCACTTT
CASSQVTGSPLHF
>TRBJ2-2|TRBV28|-|TRBD1
TGTGCCAGCAGCCGGACAGGGGGGTTGGCCGGGGAGCTGTTTTTT
CASSRTGGLAGELFF
>TRBJ1-6|TRBV6-5|-|-
TGTGCCAGCAGTACAGGGACCAGCTACTCACCCCTCCACTTT
CASSTGTSYSPLHF
>TRBJ2-3|TRBV28|-|-
TGTGCCAGCAGGGGGGGACTGCCGTCGACGCAGTATTTT
CASRGGLPSTQYF
>TRBJ1-6|TRBV23-1|-|-
TGCGCCAGCAGTCAAACAGGGATTTTTTCACCCCTCCACTTT
CASSQTGIFSPLHF
>TRBJ2-7|TRBV5-1|-|TRBD1
TGCGCCAGCAGCTTGGCACCGGGACAGGGTTCCTACGAGCAGTACTTC
CASSLAPGQGSYEQYF
>TRBJ2-3|TRBV7-2|-|TRBD2
TGTGCCAGCAGCTTAGCGCGCAGCGGGGGCACAGATACGCAGTATTTT
CASSLARSGGTDTQYF
>TRBJ2-2|TRBV18|-|-
TGTGCCAGCTCACAAAGGGACACGGCGAACACCGGGGAGCTGTTTTTT
CASSQRDTANTGELFF
>TRBJ2-7|TRBV18|-|-
TGTGCCAGCTCACCACCGTTGGCTTTTGGTTTTGGGCAGTACTTC
CASSPPLAFGFGQYF
>TRBJ1-1|TRBV5-3|-|TRBD1
TGTGCCAGAAGCTCCGGACAGGGGGCGGTGAACACTGAAGCTTTCTTT
CARSSGQGAVNTEAFF
>TRBJ2-5|TRBV3-1/TRBV3-2|-|-
TGTGCCAGCAGCCAAGTACGGGACAACCAAGAGACCCAGTACTTC
CASSQVRDNQETQYF
>TRBJ2-7|TRBV2|few|TRBD1
TGTGCCAGCAGGCTGACAGGGTCATCCTACGAGCAGTACTTC
CASRLTGSSYEQYF
>TRBJ2-1|TRBV6-2/TRBV6-3|few|-
TGTGCCAGCAGTTCCAAGAGAGAGGGCTACAATGAGCAGTTCTTC
CASSSKREGYNEQFF
>TRBJ2-7|TRBV5-1|-|-
TGCGCCAGCAGCACTGAGGCGCTCCCACCCTACGAGCAGTACTTC
CASSTEALPPYEQYF